A single sample gave rise to the 30 T cell receptor beta chains below, sequenced in a study of beta chain features in type 1 diabetes. Expressed TCRB transcripts were sequenced after all isolated RNA was converted to cDNA. TCRdb's table, derived via immunoSEQ multiplex PCR, lists solely in-frame clones and lacks some. The sample records about 260,000 clones, roughly 22% being singletons. Their antigens are not known. Findings and limits, study-wide: All four CD4+ subsets from Type 1 diabetes patients carried moderately but significantly shorter TCRB CDR3s.

Material for sequencing was naive CD4+ T cells from blood. All receptors come from a woman between 35 and 50 years old with type 1 diabetes.

This clone was found a few times. The CDR3 spells CASSSSPTGSSPLHF. Written as DNA, the CDR3 is TGTGCCAGTAGTTCCTCCCCGACAGGGAGTTCACCCCTCCACTTT. V gene TRBV19 combines with J gene TRBJ1-6, with TRBD1 matching over 7 bases. There are 15 residues in the CDR3. The V gene end was trimmed by 5 bases and the J gene end by 9 bases; junction bases not matched to a gene: 10. The germline V gene has CDR1 LNHDA and CDR2 SQIVND (reference sequence).

This clone has just a few counts. For the CDR3, the DNA is TGTGCCAGCAGCTTTACAGGGTCTTGGATAGAGACCCAGTACTTC. Its protein is CASSFTGSWIETQYF. The J gene is TRBJ2-5, the V gene TRBV7-9; weak D call: TRBD1 (6 bases). Germline V gene lookup returns CDR1 SEHNR and CDR2 FQNEAQ (reference sequence). The ends were cut back, 3 bases at V and 4 bases at J, with 15 bases in the middle. This CDR3 comprises 15 residues. Full variable domain (missing parts from reference TRBV7-9 and TRBJ2-5): DTGVSQNPRHKITKRGQNVTFRCDPISEHNRLYWYRQTLGQGPEFLTYFQNEAQLEKSRLLSDRFSAERPKGSFSTLEIQRTEQGDSAMYLCASSFTGSWIETQYFGPGTRLLVL.

The chain links TRBV18 to TRBJ2-7; TRBD2 matches at 12 bases. Germline trimming cut 4 bases from V and 5 bases from J; bases unmatched to any gene: 6. CDR3 size: 15 residues. Germline V lookup: CDR1 KGHSH, CDR2 LQKENI. The CDR3 spells CASSRTTSGSNEQYF. CDR3 nucleotides: TGTGCCAGCTCACGAACGACTAGCGGGAGTAACGAGCAGTACTTC.

The CDR3 here is CASSFAGGAEAFF. The CDR3 region has the DNA TGTGCCAGCAGTTTCGCGGGAGGCGCTGAAGCTTTCTTT. The chain is built from TRBV27 and TRBJ1-1; D remains unclear. This CDR3 has 13 residues. Germline V gene sequence: CDR1 MNHEY, CDR2 SMNVEV (reference sequence). V gave up 3 bases and J gave up 6 bases, with 11 bases separating them.

The J gene is TRBJ1-2, the V gene TRBV28; TRBD1 matches 8 bases. The CDR3 spans 15 residues. J gave up 4 bases and V 5 bases, and 9 bases lay outside the gene matches. Germline assignment: CDR1 MDHEN and CDR2 SYDVKM. This chain's CDR3 is CASSLGTGGLYGYTF. The CDR3 DNA reads as TGTGCCAGCAGTCTCGGGACAGGAGGACTCTATGGCTACACCTTC.

Only a few counts were recorded for this clone. V usage is TRBV28 and J usage is TRBJ2-7; 10 bases fit TRBD1. Germline CDR1 MDHEN, CDR2 SYDVKM. The V segment lost 7 bases and the J segment 6 bases; nucleotides outside the gene matches: 9. The CDR3 runs to 14 residues. CDR3 sequence (DNA): TGTGCCAGCAAAGAGGGACAGGGGCGAGGCGAGCAGTACTTC. Encoded protein: CASKEGQGRGEQYF.

The rearrangement joins TRBV28 to TRBJ2-5; D gene unclear. The V gene lost 4 bases and the J gene lost 1 base, with 4 bases spanning the gap. Germline V gene sequence: CDR1 MDHEN, CDR2 SYDVKM. CDR3 length equals 12 residues. CDR3 residues: CASSSLQETQYF. The CDR3 nucleotides are TGTGCCAGCAGTTCCCTCCAAGAGACCCAGTACTTC.

This clone has just a few counts. This chain uses TRBV5-1 with TRBJ1-1; D is ambiguous. The V gene's germline CDR1 is SGHRS and CDR2 YFSETQ. Trimming took 4 bases from V and 1 from J, leaving 17 bases between them. This CDR3 region has 16 residues. CDR3 loop: CASSMGFTPGNTEAFF. CDR3 nucleotides: TGCGCCAGCAGCATGGGGTTTACCCCCGGGAACACTGAAGCTTTCTTT.

The chain couples TRBV29-1 to TRBJ2-5; a weak D match, TRBD1 (5 bases). Looked up from germline, CDR1 is SQVTM and CDR2 is ANQGSEA. This CDR3 is built from 13 residues. V was trimmed by 1 base and J by 3 bases, leaving 9 bases between them. The CDR3 sequence is CSVEVAGKETQYF. Written as DNA, the CDR3 is TGCAGCGTTGAAGTGGCAGGGAAAGAGACCCAGTACTTC.

The gene calls are TRBV5-1 and TRBJ2-2, with 7 positions matching TRBD2. The germline V gene encodes CDR1 SGHRS and CDR2 YFSETQ. This CDR3 has 13 amino acids. V lost 4 bases and J lost 3; bases outside the gene matches: 0. The DNA for the CDR3 is TGCGCCAGCAGCGGACTAGACACCGGGGAGCTGTTTTTT. Translation gives CASSGLDTGELFF.

This clone was picked up a small number of times. The rearrangement links TRBV19 to TRBJ2-4, with a weak D call TRBD1 (7 bases). Trimming left V 4 bases short and J 8 bases short, with 21 bases between. The CDR3 covers 16 residues. Germline-derived CDR1 and CDR2 are LNHDA and SQIVND (reference sequence). CDR3 in amino acids: CASSTARGRTGDIQYF. In DNA form, the CDR3 reads TGTGCCAGTAGTACTGCCAGGGGGAGGACCGGGGACATTCAGTACTTC.

This clone was counted a few times. The V call is TRBV29-1, the J call TRBJ2-1, with TRBD1 matching 9 bases. There are 18 residues in the CDR3. Germline V gene data show CDR1 as SQVTM and CDR2 as ANQGSEA. V was pared by 3 bases and J by 3 bases, with 15 bases of the junction left unmatched. DNA of the CDR3: TGCAGCGTTGAGAGCCACCTTGGGACAGGGAAAAACTACAATGAGCAGTTCTTC. It specifies CSVESHLGTGKNYNEQFF.

This clone was observed a handful of times. The CDR3 DNA reads TGTGCCAGCAGCGGAAACAGGGTCCGAGAGACCCAGTACTTC. Residues: CASSGNRVRETQYF. The chain combines TRBV7-2 with TRBJ2-5; D might be TRBD1 (6 bases). CDR3 length: 14 residues. The germline V and J ends were trimmed by 5 bases and 4 bases, with 14 bases remaining between them. Germline-derived CDR1 and CDR2 are SGHTA and FQGNSA.

V usage is TRBV7-3 and J usage is TRBJ2-7, with 8 bases aligning to TRBD1. With V trimmed by 3 bases and J by 6 bases, 4 bases remained unmatched. The CDR3 runs 13 residues. Germline V gene sequence: CDR1 SGHTA, CDR2 FQGTGA. The DNA of the CDR3 is TGTGCCAGCAGCTTCGGACAGGGAGGCGAGCAGTACTTC. This codes for CASSFGQGGEQYF.

The gene calls are TRBV27 and TRBJ2-3; perhaps TRBD1 as D (6 bases). The CDR3 runs to 16 residues. The germline CDR1 and CDR2 sequences are MNHEY and SMNVEV (reference sequence). Trimming took 3 bases from V and 0 from J, leaving 13 bases between them. The CDR3 DNA reads as TGTGCCAGCAGTTTGCTACAGGGTCAGAGCACAGATACGCAGTATTTT. Its translation: CASSLLQGQSTDTQYF.

This clone was counted a few times. V and J are TRBV7-9 and TRBJ2-7; a weak D match, TRBD2 (5 bases). CDR1 is SEHNR, CDR2 FQNEAQ, per germline (reference sequence). Trimming shortened V by 1 base and J by 0 bases, and 10 bases separated the two germline ends. This CDR3 has 15 residues. CDR3 protein: CASSLGHTSSYEQYF. DNA of the CDR3: TGTGCCAGCAGCTTAGGACATACTAGCTCCTACGAGCAGTACTTC.

The genes are TRBV4-3 and TRBJ1-6; 9 positions match TRBD1. The germline V gene has CDR1 LGHNA and CDR2 YSLEER. The CDR3 runs 15 residues. The V gene end was trimmed by 4 bases and the J gene end by 8 bases; junction bases not matched to a gene: 6. The CDR3 bases are TGCGCCAGCAGCCCCGGACAGGGGCTACATTCACCCCTCCACTTT. This codes for CASSPGQGLHSPLHF.

This clone was detected a few times. This chain uses TRBV15 with TRBJ2-1, with TRBD2 matching over 8 bases. Germline trimming cut 5 bases from V and 5 bases from J; bases unmatched to any gene: 8. CDR1 and CDR2 (germline): LNHNV, YYDKDF (reference sequence). The CDR3 covers 15 residues. The CDR3 DNA is TGTGCCACCAGCCCTCCTGGGCGGGGGGACAATGAGCAGTTCTTC. Protein sequence: CATSPPGRGDNEQFF.

The rearrangement uses TRBV7-2 and TRBJ2-5; maybe TRBD2 (5 bases). Deletions cut 1 base from V and 5 bases from J, with 11 bases between. The length of the CDR3 is 14 residues. Germline V gene sequence: CDR1 SGHTA, CDR2 FQGNSA. The CDR3 protein is CASSLEFWEETQYF. The CDR3 DNA is TGTGCCAGCAGCTTAGAGTTCTGGGAGGAGACCCAGTACTTC.

The genes are TRBV4-1 and TRBJ1-6; 8 nucleotides line up with TRBD1. V gave up 0 bases and J gave up 13 bases; unmatched junction bases: 8. This CDR3 has 15 amino acids. Germline V gene lookup returns CDR1 MGHRA and CDR2 YSYEKL. CDR3 DNA: TGCGCCAGCAGCCAAGATGGAGACAGGGGCTCCCCCCTCCACTTT. Protein product: CASSQDGDRGSPLHF.

This chain links TRBV5-6 with TRBJ1-5; D not certain. Between the trimmed V and J ends, which lost 0 bases and 5 bases, there was a span of 12 bases. CDR1 is SGHDT, CDR2 YYEEEE, per germline. The CDR3 runs to 15 residues. This CDR3 reads CASSLDSKEDQPQHF. The CDR3 DNA sequence: TGTGCCAGCAGCTTGGACTCGAAAGAGGATCAGCCCCAGCATTTT.

The chain couples TRBV25-1 to TRBJ2-1; TRBD2 matches at 13 bases. V lost 6 bases and J lost 9; bases outside the gene matches: 8. In germline, CDR1 is MGHDK, CDR2 SYGVNS. The CDR3 extends over 15 amino acids. The CDR3 loop reads CASSPTSGRWSEQFF. In DNA, the CDR3 is TGTGCCAGCAGCCCGACTAGCGGGAGGTGGAGTGAGCAGTTCTTC.

The sample holds a few counts of this clone. The CDR3 is CASSQGAGSGQETQYF. Written as DNA, the CDR3 is TGCGCCAGCAGCCAAGGGGCCGGGAGCGGGCAAGAGACCCAGTACTTC. The rearrangement uses TRBV4-3 and TRBJ2-5; possible D gene TRBD2, 6 bases. Germline CDR1 is LGHNA and CDR2 is YSLEER. Trimming stripped 1 base from V and 2 bases from J, with 14 bases between. CDR3 length: 16 amino acids.

This clone has a handful of counts. V and J are TRBV29-1 and TRBJ2-1; 12 bases are shared with TRBD2. Germline assignment: CDR1 SQVTM and CDR2 ANQGSEA. This CDR3 has 15 residues. The junction had 9 bases not matched to a gene; V was cut back by 4 bases and J by 8 bases. The CDR3 DNA follows: TGCAGCGTTGTAGCGGGACTAGCGGGTTCCTATGAGCAGTTCTTC. Translating it yields CSVVAGLAGSYEQFF.

There are a few counts of this clone. The chain couples TRBV25-1 to TRBJ2-2; D is ambiguous. V gave up 4 bases and J gave up 4 bases, with 13 bases separating them. CDR3 length equals 15 residues. Germline V gene data show CDR1 as MGHDK and CDR2 as SYGVNS. CDR3 protein: CASSVLPITTGELFF. CDR3 DNA: TGTGCCAGCAGTGTTCTCCCTATTACCACCGGGGAGCTGTTTTTT.

The chain couples TRBV4-3 to TRBJ2-7, with 8 bases lining up with TRBD2. From germline, CDR1 is LGHNA and CDR2 YSLEER. CDR3 length: 16 amino acids. Germline trimming cut 4 bases from V and 0 bases from J; bases unmatched to any gene: 8. CDR3 in amino acids: CASSRALADPSYEQYF. In DNA, the CDR3 is TGCGCCAGCAGCCGGGCACTAGCGGATCCCTCCTACGAGCAGTACTTC.

This chain joins TRBV2 and TRBJ2-1, with TRBD2 identical over 10 bases. V was clipped by 6 bases and J by 4 bases; unmatched bases: 3. The germline gives CDR1 SNHLY, CDR2 FYNNEI. The length of the CDR3 is 14 residues. This chain's CDR3 is CASSPSGGYNEQFF. CDR3 coding DNA: TGTGCCAGCAGCCCTAGCGGGGGATACAATGAGCAGTTCTTC.

The chain links TRBV2 to TRBJ1-6; 7 positions match TRBD1. The germline V gene encodes CDR1 SNHLY and CDR2 FYNNEI. The J segment lost 9 bases and the V segment lost 6 bases, leaving 14 bases of the junction unmatched. The CDR3 consists of 16 residues. CDR3 sequence (DNA): TGTGCCAGCAGGGGTGCCACACAGGGGTACGGTTCACCCCTCCACTTT. Translated: CASRGATQGYGSPLHF.

This clone was picked up a small number of times. The V gene is TRBV18, the J gene TRBJ1-5; TRBD1 matches 12 bases. With 8 bases clipped from V and 5 bases from J, the junction kept 4 bases outside the gene matches. Germline V gene lookup returns CDR1 KGHSH and CDR2 LQKENI. The CDR3 length is 14 residues. The CDR3 loop is CASRGQGADQPQHF. The DNA of the CDR3 is TGTGCCAGCCGGGGACAGGGGGCTGATCAGCCCCAGCATTTT.

Only a few counts were recorded for this clone. The chain has TRBV28 and TRBJ2-5; weak D call: TRBD1 (6 bases). V was pared by 7 bases and J by 4 bases, with 16 bases between. The CDR3 loop spans 14 amino acids. The V gene's germline CDR1 is MDHEN and CDR2 SYDVKM. The CDR3 DNA follows: TGTGCCAGCACCCAGGACAGACGCGGAGAGACCCAGTACTTC. Protein sequence: CASTQDRRGETQYF.